This TCR beta chain appears in the sequencing data of a study of cytomegalovirus exposure and HLA in healthy donors. Primers: 60 Vbeta forward and 13 Jbeta reverse. Libraries were prepared by immunoSEQ multiplex PCR; TCRdb keeps only in-frame clonotypes and omits some of them. The sample records 75,000 to 95,000 clones, around 82% being singletons. There are 12 residues in the CDR3. Germline V lookup: CDR1 MNHNS, CDR2 SASEGT. The V end was cut by 3 bases, the J end by 4 bases, with 6 bases between. This clonotype originated in a man in his fifties or sixties in good health and CMV-seronegative. The sample comprised PBMCs. The chain combines TRBV6-1 with TRBJ2-5; D not resolved. The CDR3: CASSDFRETQYF. The CDR3 nucleotides are TGTGCCAGCAGTGATTTCCGAGAGACCCAGTACTTC.